Described below is a single T cell receptor beta chain sequence and its context. CDR1 is SGHRS, CDR2 YFSETQ, per germline. This CDR3 spans 15 amino acids. V gave up 5 bases and J gave up 6 bases; unmatched junction bases: 12. TCRdb's copy holds only in-frame clones and misses some; the assay was immunoSEQ multiplex PCR. The sample yields under 150,000 clones, roughly 89% seen once. Time point denoted: peripheral blood 6 weeks after treatment start. This sample was taken from a study of PD-L1 blockade in urothelial cancer. Study-level information: Patients took up atezolizumab in 2014 at 1,200 mg intravenously every 3 weeks.

The chain employs TRBV5-1 and TRBJ2-7, with TRBD1 matching over 9 bases. The source was PBMCs, collected around atezolizumab (anti-PD-L1) treatment. The sequence was obtained from a man aged 60 to 75 with urothelial cancer. CDR3 protein: CASSTPGQGSREQYF. The CDR3, as DNA: TGCGCCAGCAGTACGCCGGGACAGGGATCTCGCGAGCAGTACTTC.